Sequencing of this T cell receptor (beta chain) was carried out in a study of blood T cell repertoires in COVID-19. Study at large: The United States, Italy and Spain supplied acute and convalescent COVID-19 samples.

Clones were read by immunoSEQ multiplex PCR, and TCRdb kept only the in-frame ones, dropping some. The table shows around 130,000 clones, with more than 70% occurring only once. The CDR3 is 15 amino acids. After removal of 1 base from V and 3 bases from J, the junction contained 5 bases not matched to a gene. CDR1 and CDR2 from the germline V gene are SGHNT and YENEEA. This chain connects TRBV11-3 to TRBJ2-7; 8 nucleotides agree with TRBD1. The sequencing input was peripheral blood. The sequence was collected from a human donor in a cohort sampled during active COVID-19. The CDR3 DNA reads TGTGCCAGCAGCTTAGGAGGGACAGGCCTCTACGAGCAGTACTTC. It is translated as CASSLGGTGLYEQYF.